The subject of this entry is one TCR beta chain. The record originates from a study of blood T cell repertoires in COVID-19. The germline CDR1 and CDR2 sequences are MDHEN and SYDVKM. CDR3 length: 14 residues. V was clipped by 3 bases and J by 4 bases; unmatched bases: 1. Sequencing was performed with immunoSEQ multiplex PCR; in TCRdb, only in-frame clones are kept and a portion is missing. The sample contains under 250,000 clones, less than 85% of which appear only once. The receptor's source is a woman in her 70s with acute or convalescent COVID-19. The chain recombines TRBV28 with TRBJ1-5; 9 positions agree with TRBD1. The sequenced material came from peripheral blood. The CDR3 reads CASSFDRGNQPQHF. In DNA form, the CDR3 reads TGTGCCAGCAGTTTCGACAGGGGGAATCAGCCCCAGCATTTT.